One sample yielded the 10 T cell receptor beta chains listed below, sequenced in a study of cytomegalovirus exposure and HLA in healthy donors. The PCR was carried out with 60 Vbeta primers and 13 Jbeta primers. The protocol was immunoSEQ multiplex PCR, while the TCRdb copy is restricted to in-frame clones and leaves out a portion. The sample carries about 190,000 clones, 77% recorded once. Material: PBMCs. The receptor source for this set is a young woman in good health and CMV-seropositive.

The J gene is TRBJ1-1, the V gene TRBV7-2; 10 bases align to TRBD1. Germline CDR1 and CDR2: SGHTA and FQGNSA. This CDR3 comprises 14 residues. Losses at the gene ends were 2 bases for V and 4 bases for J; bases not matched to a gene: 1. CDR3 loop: CASSLRQGATEAFF. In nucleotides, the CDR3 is TGTGCCAGCAGCTTACGACAGGGGGCCACTGAAGCTTTCTTT.

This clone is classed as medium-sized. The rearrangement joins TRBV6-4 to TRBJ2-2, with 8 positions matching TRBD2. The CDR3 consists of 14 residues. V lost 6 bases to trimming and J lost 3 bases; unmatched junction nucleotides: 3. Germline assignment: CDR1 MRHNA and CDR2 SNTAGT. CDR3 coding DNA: TGTGCCAGCAGAAGTAGCGGGGACACCGGGGAGCTGTTTTTT. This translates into CASRSSGDTGELFF.

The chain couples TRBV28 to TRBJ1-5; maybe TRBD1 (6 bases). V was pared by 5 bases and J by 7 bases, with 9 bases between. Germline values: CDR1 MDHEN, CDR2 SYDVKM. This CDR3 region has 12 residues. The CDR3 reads CASSTGRQPQHF. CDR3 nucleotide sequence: TGTGCCAGCAGTACAGGGCGGCAGCCCCAGCATTTT.

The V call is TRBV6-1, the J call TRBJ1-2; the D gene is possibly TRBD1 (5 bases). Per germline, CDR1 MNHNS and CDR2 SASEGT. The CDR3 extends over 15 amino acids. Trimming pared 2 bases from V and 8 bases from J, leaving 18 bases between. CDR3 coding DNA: TGTGCCAGCAGTGAACAAAGCCGGGGGAAAGTAGGCTACACCTTC. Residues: CASSEQSRGKVGYTF.

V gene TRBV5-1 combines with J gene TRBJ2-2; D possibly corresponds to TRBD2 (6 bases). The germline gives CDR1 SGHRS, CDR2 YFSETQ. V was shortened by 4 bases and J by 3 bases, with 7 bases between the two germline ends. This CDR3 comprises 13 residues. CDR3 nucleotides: TGCGCCAGCAGCCCGGGGGACACCGGGGAGCTGTTTTTT. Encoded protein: CASSPGDTGELFF.

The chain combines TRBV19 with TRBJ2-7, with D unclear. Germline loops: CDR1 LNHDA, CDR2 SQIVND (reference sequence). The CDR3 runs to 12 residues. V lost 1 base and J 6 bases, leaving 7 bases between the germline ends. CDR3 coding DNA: TGTGCCAGTAGTATAGTCGGGTCCGAGCAGTACTTC. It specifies CASSIVGSEQYF.

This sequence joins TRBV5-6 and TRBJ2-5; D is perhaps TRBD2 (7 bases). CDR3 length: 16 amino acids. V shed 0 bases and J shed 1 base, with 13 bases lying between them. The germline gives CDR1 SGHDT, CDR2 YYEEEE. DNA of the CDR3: TGTGCCAGCAGCTTGGGAGGGGGGGGGCTCCAAGAGACCCAGTACTTC. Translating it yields CASSLGGGGLQETQYF. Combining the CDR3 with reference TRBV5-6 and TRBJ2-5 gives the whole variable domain DAGVTQSPTHLIKTRGQQVTLRCSPKSGHDTVSWYQQALGQGPQFIFQYYEEEERQRGNFPDRFSGHQFPNYSSELNVNALLLGDSALYLCASSLGGGGLQETQYFGPGTRLLVL.

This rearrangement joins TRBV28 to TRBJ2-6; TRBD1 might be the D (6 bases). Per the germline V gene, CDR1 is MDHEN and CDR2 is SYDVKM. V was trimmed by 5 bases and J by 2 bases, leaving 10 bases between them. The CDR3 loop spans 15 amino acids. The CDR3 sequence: CASSSRGTGANVLTF. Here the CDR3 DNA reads TGTGCCAGCAGTAGTAGGGGGACTGGGGCCAACGTCCTGACTTTC.

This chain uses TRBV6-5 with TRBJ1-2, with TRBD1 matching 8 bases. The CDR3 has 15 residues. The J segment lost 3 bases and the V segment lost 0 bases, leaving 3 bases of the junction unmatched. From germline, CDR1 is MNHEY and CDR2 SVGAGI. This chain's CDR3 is CASSYSPGGYYGYTF. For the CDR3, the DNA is TGTGCCAGCAGTTACTCCCCAGGGGGCTACTATGGCTACACCTTC.

The CDR3 here is CASSRYPTGTGDNEQFF. In DNA form, the CDR3 reads TGTGCCAGCAGCCGTTATCCGACCGGGACAGGGGACAATGAGCAGTTCTTC. The chain uses TRBV4-2 and TRBJ2-1; 10 nucleotides line up with TRBD1. Germline V gene sequence: CDR1 LGHNA, CDR2 YNFKEQ. V was clipped by 4 bases and J by 5 bases; unmatched bases: 11. The CDR3 contains 17 residues.